This T cell receptor (beta chain) is from a study of T cell changes during pregnancy in multiple sclerosis. TCRdb's copy holds only in-frame clones and misses some; the assay was immunoSEQ multiplex PCR. The table records about 84,000 clones, 94% of them present only once. The V end lost 3 bases, the J end lost 3 bases, and 12 bases lay between the germline ends. The CDR3 loop spans 14 amino acids. Germline V gives CDR1 MDHEN, CDR2 SYDVKM. This specimen consisted of peripheral blood, obtained in the second trimester of pregnancy. The sequence was collected from a female donor in good health, enrolled as a control in a pregnancy study. V and J are TRBV28 and TRBJ2-7; the D gene is possibly TRBD1 (6 bases). In DNA form, the CDR3 reads TGTGCCAGCAGTTTCGGTACAGGGTACTACGAGCAGTACTTC. Its protein is CASSFGTGYYEQYF.